This passage covers 18 T cell receptor beta chains from one sample sequenced in a study of shared clonotypes between healthy human individuals. Sequencing used immunoSEQ multiplex PCR; TCRdb keeps in-frame clones, though not all of them. Of approximately 440,000 clones in the sample, more than 70% were seen once. Sequencing was performed on PBMCs. The source of these receptors is a woman aged 40 to 50 in good health. Some clones in this sample may be carry-over from other donors' samples.

Note on this clone: This probably arose from a read error, given a far larger clone one base away. The rearrangement uses TRBV4-2 and TRBJ1-1; TRBD1 might be the D (5 bases). The CDR3 is made up of 20 amino acids. CDR1 and CDR2 (germline): LGHNA, YNFKEQ. V was cut by 2 bases and J by 1 base, with 26 bases left in between. DNA for the CDR3: TGTGCCAGCAGCCAACTCGGGAGGGGCGGCTCAAGCCCTCAGAACACTGAAGCTTTCTTT. It is translated as CASSQLGRGGSSPQNTEAFF.

The J gene is TRBJ2-5, the V gene TRBV28; the match to TRBD2 covers 8 bases. V lost 4 bases to trimming and J lost 5 bases; unmatched junction nucleotides: 6. Germline loops: CDR1 MDHEN, CDR2 SYDVKM. The CDR3 is made up of 14 amino acids. The chain's CDR3 is CASSWSGGLETQYF. In DNA form, the CDR3 reads TGTGCCAGCAGTTGGTCGGGAGGGCTTGAGACCCAGTACTTC. Supplemented by reference TRBV28 and TRBJ2-5, the full variable domain reads DVKVTQSSRYLVKRTGEKVFLECVQDMDHENMFWYRQDPGLGLRLIYFSYDVKMKEKGDIPEGYSVSREKKERFSLILESASTNQTSMYLCASSWSGGLETQYFGPGTRLLVL.

The chain recombines TRBV10-3 with TRBJ2-5; 10 nucleotides align to TRBD2. The CDR3 contains 17 residues. Per germline, CDR1 ENHRY and CDR2 SYGVKD. With 4 bases clipped from V and 2 bases from J, the junction kept 10 bases outside the gene matches. The CDR3 nucleotides are TGTGCCATCAGTGCTGGTAGCGGGAGGCGCCAGCAAGAGACCCAGTACTTC. The encoded protein is CAISAGSGRRQQETQYF.

This chain joins TRBV20-1 and TRBJ1-1; D is uncertain. V lost 2 bases and J lost 6, with 7 bases in between. This CDR3 comprises 11 residues. Germline V gene sequence: CDR1 DFQATT, CDR2 SNEGSKA (reference sequence). This CDR3 reads CSARLRAEAFF. For the CDR3, the DNA is TGCAGTGCTAGACTCCGGGCTGAAGCTTTCTTT.

The chain combines TRBV25-1 with TRBJ2-2, with D possibly being TRBD1 (6 bases). V was trimmed by 7 bases and J by 0 bases, leaving 9 bases between them. This CDR3 spans 14 amino acids. From germline, CDR1 is MGHDK and CDR2 SYGVNS. The CDR3: CASMDRPNTGELFF. The CDR3 region has the DNA TGTGCCAGCATGGACAGACCGAACACCGGGGAGCTGTTTTTT.

The rearrangement uses TRBV27 and TRBJ2-1, with 8 bases matching TRBD2. The length of the CDR3 is 13 residues. Trimming removed 6 bases from V and 7 bases from J; junction bases left unmatched: 5. The germline gives CDR1 MNHEY, CDR2 SMNVEV (reference sequence). Here the CDR3 DNA reads TGTGCCAGCAGCGAGGGACTAGTTAATGAGCAGTTCTTC. Translation: CASSEGLVNEQFF.

The chain carries TRBV7-9 and TRBJ1-2; 7 bases match TRBD1. Germline assignment: CDR1 SEHNR and CDR2 FQNEAQ (reference sequence). Germline trimming cut 2 bases from V and 7 bases from J; bases unmatched to any gene: 4. This CDR3 region has 13 residues. CDR3 residues: CASSLRQGIGYTF. The DNA for the CDR3 is TGTGCCAGCAGCTTACGACAGGGTATTGGCTACACCTTC.

The chain is built from TRBV11-2 and TRBJ2-2, with D perhaps matching TRBD1 (6 bases). This CDR3 comprises 15 residues. Germline CDR1 SGHAT, CDR2 FQNNGV. The V and J ends lost 6 bases and 4 bases respectively, with 15 bases between them. CDR3 amino acids: CASSQGIGSTGELFF. CDR3 in DNA: TGTGCCAGCAGTCAGGGGATAGGTTCCACCGGGGAGCTGTTTTTT.

This clone turned up a few times. This sequence joins TRBV9 and TRBJ2-7, with a possible D match to TRBD1 (5 bases). CDR1 and CDR2 (germline): SGDLS, YYNGEE. This CDR3 contains 14 residues. The V end lost 4 bases, the J end lost 4 bases, and 15 bases lay between the germline ends. The CDR3 here is CASSPTGRLYEQYF. Written as DNA, the CDR3 is TGTGCCAGCAGCCCCACAGGACGGTTGTACGAGCAGTACTTC. The full variable domain, with the rest looked up from reference TRBV9 and TRBJ2-7, is DSGVTQTPKHLITATGQRVTLRCSPRSGDLSVYWYQQSLDQGLQFLIQYYNGEERAKGNILERFSAQQFPDLHSELNLSSLELGDSALYFCASSPTGRLYEQYFGPGTRLTVT.

The sample holds a few counts of this clone. The rearrangement links TRBV5-1 to TRBJ2-7; D not resolved. Per the germline V gene, CDR1 is SGHRS and CDR2 is YFSETQ. The CDR3 runs 16 residues. The germline V and J ends were trimmed by 0 bases and 2 bases, with 15 bases remaining between them. CDR3 in amino acids: CASSLVGYSDPYEQYF. The CDR3 DNA is TGCGCCAGCAGCTTGGTGGGGTATTCGGACCCCTACGAGCAGTACTTC. Together with reference TRBV5-1 and TRBJ2-7, the CDR3 gives the full variable domain: KAGVTQTPRYLIKTRGQQVTLSCSPISGHRSVSWYQQTPGQGLQFLFEYFSETQRNKGNFPGRFSGRQFSNSRSEMNVSTLELGDSALYLCASSLVGYSDPYEQYFGPGTRLTVT.

This clone was recorded once. A far larger clone lies a single base away; this is likely a read error. The gene calls are TRBV2 and TRBJ1-2, with no clear D. The CDR3 has 13 amino acids. Per the germline V gene, CDR1 is SNHLY and CDR2 is FYNNEI. V was shortened by 8 bases and J by 7 bases, with 17 bases between the two germline ends. In DNA, the CDR3 is TGTGCCAGCCGGATAGCGGCGGTCTGTGGCTACACCTTC. This translates into CASRIAAVCGYTF.

This clone was counted between two and nine times. J is TRBJ1-5 and V is TRBV29-1; D is unclear. The CDR3 loop spans 12 amino acids. Germline CDR1 and CDR2: SQVTM and ANQGSEA. V was pared by 7 bases and J by 4 bases, with 11 bases between. The DNA of the CDR3 is TGCAGCGCCCGATCGGGAAATCAGCCCCAGCATTTT. Translated, it gives CSARSGNQPQHF.

This sequence joins TRBV4-1 and TRBJ2-1; D perhaps matches TRBD2 (6 bases). V lost 4 bases and J lost 8, with 15 bases in between. The germline CDR1 and CDR2 sequences are MGHRA and YSYEKL. The length of the CDR3 is 14 residues. The CDR3 DNA sequence: TGCGCCAGCAGCCCTTCGGGAGATCGGGATGAGCAGTTCTTC. As protein: CASSPSGDRDEQFF.

This rearrangement joins TRBV27 to TRBJ2-2, with 8 bases lining up with TRBD2. The germline V gene encodes CDR1 MNHEY and CDR2 SMNVEV (reference sequence). The CDR3 extends over 15 amino acids. V shed 4 bases and J 5 bases; nucleotides not matched to a gene: 6. The CDR3 reads CASSSSGTSTGELFF. CDR3 DNA sequence: TGTGCCAGCAGTTCTTCCGGGACTAGTACCGGGGAGCTGTTTTTT.

In the case of this clone: A read error likely explains this, since a far larger clone differs by one base. This sample also contains other DNA sequences that code for the same CDR3. This chain links TRBV7-9 with TRBJ2-5; possibly TRBD2 for D (5 bases). Germline V gives CDR1 SEHNR, CDR2 FQNEAQ (reference sequence). CDR3 length equals 14 residues. The CDR3 DNA follows: TGTGCCAGCAGCAAGGACGCCGGATGGGAGACTCAGTACTTC. It is translated as CASSKDAGWETQYF.

The CDR3 loop is CASSSPGVAGTAGELFF. The CDR3 DNA reads as TGTGCCAGCAGTTCCCCTGGGGTAGCGGGAACCGCCGGGGAGCTGTTTTTT. The chain combines TRBV27 with TRBJ2-2; TRBD2 agrees at 8 bases. CDR3 size: 17 residues. The germline V gene has CDR1 MNHEY and CDR2 SMNVEV (reference sequence). The junction had 13 bases not matched to a gene; V was cut back by 4 bases and J by 6 bases.

The gene calls are TRBV18 and TRBJ1-2; no clear D gene. The CDR3 contains 14 residues. Germline loops: CDR1 KGHSH, CDR2 LQKENI. Deletions cut 0 bases from V and 2 bases from J, with 7 bases between. The CDR3 nucleotides read TGTGCCAGCTCACCACCAACCAGCAACTATGGCTACACCTTC. Translation gives CASSPPTSNYGYTF.

This clone has just a few counts. This CDR3 is also generated by other DNA sequences in the sample. This chain uses TRBV6-1 with TRBJ1-5, with D unresolved. The CDR3 length is 14 residues. The V gene lost 2 bases and the J gene lost 2 bases, with 7 bases spanning the gap. Germline lookup yields CDR1 MNHNS and CDR2 SASEGT. CDR3 nucleotide sequence: TGTGCCAGCAGTGAAAGACGAGGCAATCAGCCCCAGCATTTT. This translates into CASSERRGNQPQHF.